This T cell receptor beta chain was observed in a study of CD8+ T cells in alopecia areata. Overall study context: Female C3H/HeJ recipients aged roughly 6-11 weeks got skin from C3H/HeJ graft donors aged about 6-13 months that had spontaneous alopecia. Study-wide findings and caveats: Clonality in lesional scalp, especially alopecia totalis/universalis, exceeded that of normal scalp. Resident alphabeta T-cell populations of normal skin are likewise subject to sequencing in scalp samples. Although TCR sharing was seen in mice, sharing across patients was less clear, possibly for HLA-related reasons.

This clone came up many times. The antigen remains unidentified. Germline and genes: mouse. The read terminates 4 residues ahead of where the CDR3 ends, so the germline J gene completes it. Sorting of pooled cutaneous lymph node cells was based on CD4, CD8alpha, NKG2D, NKG2ACE and other markers. Extraction of RNA preceded its reverse transcription into cDNA, which served as the sequencing template. Assay used: immunoSEQ multiplex PCR; TCRdb lists only in-frame clones, some missing. Found here are under 9,000 clones, no singletons; the ten largest cover under 20%. Germline V CDR1 and CDR2: GKSSPN, SITVG. The CDR3 sequence is 16 residues long. Unmatched junction bases numbered 3, after V lost 1 base and J lost 3 bases.

The receptor comes from a C3H/HeJ mouse with alopecia areata. These mice share the MHC haplotype H2-k. The V and J genes are TRBV31 and TRBJ2-2; 12 bases are a match to TRBD2. The source material was CD8+ T cells sorted from a lymph node. CDR3 bases read: TGTGCCTGGAGTCCCCGGGACTGGGGGGACACCGGG. It translates to CAWSPRDWGDTG. The full CDR3 protein reads CAWSPRDWGDTGQLYF.